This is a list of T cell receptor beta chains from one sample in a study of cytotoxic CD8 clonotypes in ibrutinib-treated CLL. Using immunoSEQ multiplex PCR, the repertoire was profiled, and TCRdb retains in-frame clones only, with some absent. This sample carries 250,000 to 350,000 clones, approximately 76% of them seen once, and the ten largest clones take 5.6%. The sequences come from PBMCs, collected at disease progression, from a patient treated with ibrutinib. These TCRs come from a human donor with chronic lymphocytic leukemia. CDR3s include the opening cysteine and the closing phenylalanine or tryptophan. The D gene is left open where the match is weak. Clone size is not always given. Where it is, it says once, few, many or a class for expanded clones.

CDR3nt: TGTGCCAGCAGCTTAGGCTTGGGGGGCGAGGGTAGAGAGTATGGCTACACCTTC
CDR3aa: CASSLGLGGEGREYGYTF
abundance: NA
v_gene: TRBV13
j_gene: TRBJ1-2
d_gene: NA

CDR3nt: TGTGCCAGCAGCGGACAGAACACCGGGGAGCTGTTTTTT
CDR3aa: CASSGQNTGELFF
abundance: NA
v_gene: TRBV2
j_gene: TRBJ2-2
d_gene: NA

CDR3nt: TGCGCCAGCAGTGACCCAGGCCAGGGACCCTACGAGCAGTACTTC
CDR3aa: CASSDPGQGPYEQYF
abundance: NA
v_gene: TRBV10-1
j_gene: TRBJ2-7
d_gene: NA

CDR3nt: TGCGCCAGCAAGACTAGCGGGGGTACGGATACGCAGTATTTT
CDR3aa: CASKTSGGTDTQYF
abundance: NA
v_gene: TRBV5-1
j_gene: TRBJ2-3
d_gene: TRBD2

CDR3nt: TGTGCCAGCTCATCAAGGGGGGAAAGTAACTATGGCTACACCTTC
CDR3aa: CASSSRGESNYGYTF
abundance: NA
v_gene: TRBV18
j_gene: TRBJ1-2
d_gene: NA

CDR3nt: TGTGCCAGCAGTTTATACGCCCCAGGGACAGGGGGCTACAATGAGCAGTTCTTC
CDR3aa: CASSLYAPGTGGYNEQFF
abundance: NA
v_gene: TRBV28
j_gene: TRBJ2-1
d_gene: TRBD1

CDR3nt: TGTGCCAGCAGCTTAGCCGGGACACCTAGCACAGATACGCAGTATTTT
CDR3aa: CASSLAGTPSTDTQYF
abundance: few
v_gene: TRBV7-9
j_gene: TRBJ2-3
d_gene: NA

CDR3nt: TGTGCCAGTAGTCCTGGACTAGCGGGTTACAATGAGCAGTTCTTC
CDR3aa: CASSPGLAGYNEQFF
abundance: NA
v_gene: TRBV19
j_gene: TRBJ2-1
d_gene: TRBD2

CDR3nt: TGTGCCATCAGTGAGTCGGCCGGACAGAACTACGAGCAGTACTTC
CDR3aa: CAISESAGQNYEQYF
abundance: NA
v_gene: TRBV10-3
j_gene: TRBJ2-7
d_gene: NA

CDR3nt: TGTGCCAGTAGTTACCAGGGGGGGGACCTAGATACGCAGTATTTT
CDR3aa: CASSYQGGDLDTQYF
abundance: NA
v_gene: TRBV19
j_gene: TRBJ2-3
d_gene: NA

CDR3nt: TGTGCCAGCAGCTTACTCGGGTTCAGCTCCTACGAGCAGTACTTC
CDR3aa: CASSLLGFSSYEQYF
abundance: once
v_gene: TRBV7-6
j_gene: TRBJ2-7
d_gene: NA

CDR3nt: TGTGCAAGTCGCTTCTTAGGACGTCCTAACTATGGCTACACCTTC
CDR3aa: CASRFLGRPNYGYTF
abundance: NA
v_gene: TRBV12-2
j_gene: TRBJ1-2
d_gene: NA

CDR3nt: TGCGCCAGCAGCTTGGGCCCTCGGGTGGCGGACTCCTCCTACGAGCAGTACTTC
CDR3aa: CASSLGPRVADSSYEQYF
abundance: once
v_gene: TRBV5-1
j_gene: TRBJ2-7
d_gene: NA

CDR3nt: TGTGCCAGCAGTTATCACCAGGACTATGGCTACACCTTC
CDR3aa: CASSYHQDYGYTF
abundance: NA
v_gene: TRBV6-6
j_gene: TRBJ1-2
d_gene: NA

CDR3nt: TGTGCCAGCAGTGACGACAGGGTGAGGACTGAAGCTTTCTTT
CDR3aa: CASSDDRVRTEAFF
abundance: NA
v_gene: TRBV25-1
j_gene: TRBJ1-1
d_gene: TRBD1

CDR3nt: TGTGCCACCAGCGCTAAGATCAATCAGCCCCAGCATTTT
CDR3aa: CATSAKINQPQHF
abundance: NA
v_gene: TRBV15
j_gene: TRBJ1-5
d_gene: NA

CDR3nt: TGTGCCAGCTCACCATCGGGACAGGGGAGTCCCGGGGAGCTGTTTTTT
CDR3aa: CASSPSGQGSPGELFF
abundance: NA
v_gene: TRBV18
j_gene: TRBJ2-2
d_gene: TRBD1

CDR3nt: TGCGCCAGCGGTTCGTGGGGAGACAGTAGCGGTTTGGGCTACACCTTC
CDR3aa: CASGSWGDSSGLGYTF
abundance: NA
v_gene: TRBV5-1
j_gene: TRBJ1-2
d_gene: NA

CDR3nt: TGTGCCAGCAGCTTAAATAGAGCCTCGAACACCGGGGAGCTGTTTTTT
CDR3aa: CASSLNRASNTGELFF
abundance: NA
v_gene: TRBV7-3
j_gene: TRBJ2-2
d_gene: NA

CDR3nt: TGTGCCAGTGCCGGTGGGGACGATCAGCCCCAGCATTTT
CDR3aa: CASAGGDDQPQHF
abundance: NA
v_gene: TRBV19
j_gene: TRBJ1-5
d_gene: NA

CDR3nt: TGTGCCAGCAGTTTAAAGAGGAGCGGCGTATCCTACGAGCAGTACTTC
CDR3aa: CASSLKRSGVSYEQYF
abundance: NA
v_gene: TRBV28
j_gene: TRBJ2-7
d_gene: NA

CDR3nt: TGTGCCAGCAGCTTAGAGCCGCCGAGCTCCTACGAGCAGTACTTC
CDR3aa: CASSLEPPSSYEQYF
abundance: NA
v_gene: TRBV11-2
j_gene: TRBJ2-7
d_gene: NA

CDR3nt: TGCGCCAGCAGCCCCTCTAGGACAGACCGCTATGGCTACACCTTC
CDR3aa: CASSPSRTDRYGYTF
abundance: few
v_gene: TRBV5-1
j_gene: TRBJ1-2
d_gene: NA

CDR3nt: TGCGCCAGCAGCCAAGGAATCCTGCGGGACAGGTACACTGAAGCTTTCTTT
CDR3aa: CASSQGILRDRYTEAFF
abundance: NA
v_gene: TRBV4-1
j_gene: TRBJ1-1
d_gene: TRBD1

CDR3nt: TGCAGCGTTGTGGGAGCAGGTTCAACCTATGGCTACACCTTC
CDR3aa: CSVVGAGSTYGYTF
abundance: NA
v_gene: TRBV29-1
j_gene: TRBJ1-2
d_gene: NA

CDR3nt: TGTGCCAGCACGCGGCGGAGAGGAGGGGATGAGCAGTTCTTC
CDR3aa: CASTRRRGGDEQFF
abundance: once
v_gene: TRBV2
j_gene: TRBJ2-1
d_gene: NA

CDR3nt: TGCAGCGCCGAGGGGACCGCTCGCGTGGGAGAGCAGTACTTC
CDR3aa: CSAEGTARVGEQYF
abundance: NA
v_gene: TRBV29-1
j_gene: TRBJ2-7
d_gene: NA

CDR3nt: TGTGCCAGCAGCCCAAAAACAGGGGACGTCAACGAGCAGTACTTC
CDR3aa: CASSPKTGDVNEQYF
abundance: NA
v_gene: TRBV7-3
j_gene: TRBJ2-7
d_gene: TRBD1

CDR3nt: TGTGCCAGCTCACCTCGACGGGGAGAGACCCAGTACTTC
CDR3aa: CASSPRRGETQYF
abundance: NA
v_gene: TRBV18
j_gene: TRBJ2-5
d_gene: NA

CDR3nt: TGTGCCAGTAGTAGCAGCGGGGGGGCCTACAATGAGCAGTTCTTC
CDR3aa: CASSSSGGAYNEQFF
abundance: NA
v_gene: TRBV19
j_gene: TRBJ2-1
d_gene: TRBD2

CDR3nt: TGTGCCAGTAGTCGGGGGCGCGAAGAGACCCAGTACTTC
CDR3aa: CASSRGREETQYF
abundance: NA
v_gene: TRBV19
j_gene: TRBJ2-5
d_gene: NA

CDR3nt: TGTGCCAGCAGTGAAATCAGGGAAGGGATGGAGACCCAGTACTTC
CDR3aa: CASSEIREGMETQYF
abundance: NA
v_gene: TRBV2
j_gene: TRBJ2-5
d_gene: NA

CDR3nt: TGTGCCAGCAGCGTAGCCTCCGGGACGGGTTATGGCTACACCTTC
CDR3aa: CASSVASGTGYGYTF
abundance: NA
v_gene: TRBV9
j_gene: TRBJ1-2
d_gene: NA

CDR3nt: TGTGCCAGCAGGGATATAGCGGGAGTGGAAAATGAGCAGTTCTTC
CDR3aa: CASRDIAGVENEQFF
abundance: NA
v_gene: TRBV6-5
j_gene: TRBJ2-1
d_gene: TRBD2

CDR3nt: TGCGCCAGCAGCTCAAAAAACGGACAGAACACTGAAGCTTTCTTT
CDR3aa: CASSSKNGQNTEAFF
abundance: once
v_gene: TRBV5-1
j_gene: TRBJ1-1
d_gene: NA

CDR3nt: TGTGCCAGTAGAGGACTACAGGGGACCGTTGAGCAGTTCTTC
CDR3aa: CASRGLQGTVEQFF
abundance: NA
v_gene: TRBV19
j_gene: TRBJ2-1
d_gene: NA

CDR3nt: TGCGCCAGCAGCTTGGAGGCTCATCATCAACGGCACTCACCCCTCCACTTT
CDR3aa: CASSLEAHHQRHSPLHF
abundance: NA
v_gene: TRBV5-1
j_gene: TRBJ1-6
d_gene: NA

CDR3nt: TGTGCCAGCAGCCCAGGGACAAGGTACCAAGAGACCCAGTACTTC
CDR3aa: CASSPGTRYQETQYF
abundance: NA
v_gene: TRBV7-3
j_gene: TRBJ2-5
d_gene: NA

CDR3nt: TGTGCCACCCAGAACGACAGGGGGTCGGAGACCCAGTACTTC
CDR3aa: CATQNDRGSETQYF
abundance: NA
v_gene: TRBV2
j_gene: TRBJ2-5
d_gene: TRBD1

CDR3nt: TGCAGCGCCCGGGAGGCCTCCGAGCAGTACTTC
CDR3aa: CSAREASEQYF
abundance: NA
v_gene: TRBV29-1
j_gene: TRBJ2-7
d_gene: TRBD2

CDR3nt: TGTGCCAGCAGAGGGCAATACTTGGGCGAGCAGTACTTC
CDR3aa: CASRGQYLGEQYF
abundance: NA
v_gene: TRBV2
j_gene: TRBJ2-7
d_gene: NA

CDR3nt: TGTGCCAGCAGCCGAACGGGACTAGGGAGGGTGGATACGCAGTATTTT
CDR3aa: CASSRTGLGRVDTQYF
abundance: NA
v_gene: TRBV13
j_gene: TRBJ2-3
d_gene: TRBD2

CDR3nt: TGTGCCAGCAAGTTCCAGGAGTCGCTCTACGAGCAGTACTTC
CDR3aa: CASKFQESLYEQYF
abundance: NA
v_gene: TRBV28
j_gene: TRBJ2-7
d_gene: NA

CDR3nt: TGTGCCAGCTCACCCCGGGACAGGGCCCTCAATGAGCAGTTCTTC
CDR3aa: CASSPRDRALNEQFF
abundance: NA
v_gene: TRBV18
j_gene: TRBJ2-1
d_gene: TRBD1

CDR3nt: TGTGCCAGCTCGTTCGGACAGGGGAACGGAGAGACCCAGTACTTC
CDR3aa: CASSFGQGNGETQYF
abundance: NA
v_gene: TRBV18
j_gene: TRBJ2-5
d_gene: TRBD1

CDR3nt: TGTGCCAGCAGCCCAGGGACAGGGTACAACTATGGCTACACCTTC
CDR3aa: CASSPGTGYNYGYTF
abundance: NA
v_gene: TRBV9
j_gene: TRBJ1-2
d_gene: TRBD1

CDR3nt: TGTGCCAGTAGGATCCGCTCTAGCGGAGCGTGGGAAAATGAGCAGTTCTTC
CDR3aa: CASRIRSSGAWENEQFF
abundance: NA
v_gene: TRBV19
j_gene: TRBJ2-1
d_gene: TRBD2

CDR3nt: TGTGCCAGCTCACCATCTTCAGGGGCGAAGTACCAAGAGACCCAGTACTTC
CDR3aa: CASSPSSGAKYQETQYF
abundance: NA
v_gene: TRBV18
j_gene: TRBJ2-5
d_gene: NA

CDR3nt: TGTGCCAGCAGCGTTGGACTAGCGATGTTCAATGAGCAGTTCTTC
CDR3aa: CASSVGLAMFNEQFF
abundance: NA
v_gene: TRBV9
j_gene: TRBJ2-1
d_gene: TRBD2